A single sample gave rise to the 17 T cell receptor beta chains below, sequenced in a study of blood T cells in healthy people across ages. A J-beta primer mix and a sample-barcoded 5' primer were used in a second PCR of about 7 to 12 cycles. TCRdb reanalysed the 5' RACE reads using MiXCR and keeps one entry per CDR3 protein. Of about 1.6 million distinct CDR3 sequences in the sample, 30% to 35% were seen once. The sample comprised blood. The receptors come from a woman aged 25 to 39 in good health.

This chain links TRBV6-2 or TRBV6-3 with TRBJ1-1; the match to TRBD1 covers 7 bases. Germline V gene data show CDR1 as MNHEY and CDR2 as SVGEGT. The CDR3 is 15 residues long. J gave up 6 bases and V 2 bases, and 9 bases lay outside the gene matches. CDR3 residues: CASSYPGPQGAEAFF. The CDR3 DNA is TGTGCCAGCAGTTACCCGGGTCCTCAGGGGGCTGAAGCTTTCTTT.

The table lists this clonotype with many counts. The rearrangement links TRBV28 to TRBJ2-7, with TRBD1 identical over 9 bases. The CDR3 spans 15 residues. Per the germline V gene, CDR1 is MDHEN and CDR2 is SYDVKM. V lost 6 bases to trimming and J lost 3 bases; unmatched junction nucleotides: 9. The CDR3 DNA is TGTGCCAGCAGCAACAGGGGGCGGAATAGCTACGAGCAGTACTTC. As protein: CASSNRGRNSYEQYF.

This clonotype was seen a few times. The V gene is TRBV5-4, the J gene TRBJ1-1; 7 nucleotides align to TRBD1. CDR1 and CDR2 from the germline V gene are SGHNT and YYREEE (reference sequence). The CDR3 sequence is 21 residues long. Trimming at V came to 8 bases and at J to 1 base, leaving 29 bases not matched to a gene. The CDR3 sequence is CASSGTVFTQVKFGGNTEAFF. CDR3 coding DNA: TGTGCCAGTTCTGGGACAGTATTCACCCAAGTTAAATTCGGAGGGAACACTGAAGCTTTCTTT.

This chain uses TRBV29-1 with TRBJ1-2, with D tentatively TRBD1 (5 bases). Trimming shortened V by 4 bases and J by 4 bases, and 10 bases separated the two germline ends. The germline V gene encodes CDR1 SQVTM and CDR2 ANQGSEA. The CDR3 is made up of 12 amino acids. The CDR3 DNA reads as TGCAGCGTTGGAGACAGTAGCTATGGCTACACCTTC. This translates into CSVGDSSYGYTF.

Comment on this clonotype: A much larger clone lies one base from this, so it may be a read error. CDR3 sequence (DNA): TGCAGCGTTGAAGATCATGACAGGGGAGAGGAGACCCCGTACTTC. It specifies CSVEDHDRGEETPYF. The chain joins TRBV29-1 to TRBJ2-5; 8 bases match TRBD1. The germline V gene has CDR1 SQVTM and CDR2 ANQGSEA. There are 15 residues in the CDR3.

This clonotype was seen a handful of times. This chain links TRBV12-3 or TRBV12-4 with TRBJ1-2; possibly TRBD1 for D (5 bases). The CDR3 is 16 residues long. The germline V and J ends were trimmed by 5 bases and 0 bases, with 16 bases remaining between them. The CDR3 protein is CASSARQTEANYGYTF. CDR3 DNA sequence: TGTGCCAGCAGTGCGAGACAGACTGAAGCTAACTATGGCTACACCTTC.

This clonotype came up a few times. V usage is TRBV11-3 and J usage is TRBJ2-7; D gene unclear. Germline CDR1 SGHNT, CDR2 YENEEA. Trimming pared 5 bases from V and 7 bases from J, leaving 15 bases between. This CDR3 spans 13 amino acids. The CDR3 here is CASSSIGSREQYF. In nucleotides, the CDR3 is TGTGCCAGCAGCAGCATTGGGTCGCGGGAGCAGTACTTC.

This clonotype was observed a few times. The chain has TRBV6-2 or TRBV6-3 and TRBJ2-1; D not resolved. V lost 9 bases, J lost 0 bases, and 12 bases lay in between. The CDR3 extends over 14 amino acids. Germline assignment: CDR1 MNHEY and CDR2 SVGEGT. The CDR3 here is CASTSHSSYNEQFF. DNA of the CDR3: TGTGCCAGTACTTCACATAGCTCCTACAATGAGCAGTTCTTC.

The chain carries TRBV7-6 and TRBJ1-6, with 7 bases identical to TRBD1. After removal of 4 bases from V and 15 bases from J, the junction contained 12 bases not matched to a gene. Germline values: CDR1 SGHVS, CDR2 FNYEAQ. CDR3 size: 14 residues. The CDR3 sequence is CASSSSTQGFRLHF. The CDR3, as DNA: TGTGCCAGCAGCTCATCAACACAGGGGTTTCGCCTCCACTTT.

As for this clonotype: Germline and junction disagree at one end, which may indicate a read error. The rearrangement links TRBV15 to TRBJ2-7; D gene unclear. This CDR3 contains 14 residues. Germline V CDR1 and CDR2: LNHNV, YYDKDF (reference sequence). The CDR3 sequence is CATGREGTAYEQYF. The DNA of the CDR3 is TGTGCCACCGGCAGAGAAGGTACAGCCTACGAGCAGTACTTC.

The V call is TRBV5-1, the J call TRBJ2-2, with no clear D. Germline assignment: CDR1 SGHRS and CDR2 YFSETQ. Deletions cut 0 bases from V and 9 bases from J, with 9 bases between. The CDR3 sequence is 13 residues long. CDR3 in amino acids: CASSLDSRRELFF. The CDR3 bases are TGCGCCAGCAGCTTGGACTCCCGCCGGGAGCTGTTTTTT.

This clonotype has only a few counts. The junction departs from germline at one end; a sequencing error may be responsible. The chain joins TRBV12-3 or TRBV12-4 to TRBJ2-7; a weak D match, TRBD1 (6 bases). The CDR3 runs 15 residues. The CDR3 coding sequence is TGTGCCAGCAGTCTAGCTCCGGACAGCCAATACGAGCAGTACTTC. It yields the protein CASSLAPDSQYEQYF.

This clonotype appeared once. The chain employs TRBV6-6 and TRBJ2-7; 9 bases fit TRBD2. Looked up from germline, CDR1 is MNHNY and CDR2 is SVGAGI (reference sequence). The CDR3 contains 14 residues. The V and J ends lost 4 bases and 5 bases, in that order; junction bases with no gene match: 6. Here the CDR3 DNA reads TGTGCCAGCAGTTCAGGCGGGAGGGAGGACGAGCAGTACTTC. This encodes CASSSGGREDEQYF.

Only a few counts were recorded for this clonotype. This rearrangement joins TRBV12-3 or TRBV12-4 to TRBJ1-2; 9 nucleotides match TRBD1. This CDR3 is built from 13 residues. Trimming removed 10 bases from V and 8 bases from J; junction bases left unmatched: 11. The CDR3 DNA sequence: TGTGCCATAGGACAGGGGAGCTTAGGGGGCTACACCTTC. As protein: CAIGQGSLGGYTF.

This clonotype was counted a few times. The chain joins TRBV6-6 to TRBJ2-5, with D hard to call. The germline V gene has CDR1 MNHNY and CDR2 SVGAGI (reference sequence). The CDR3 loop spans 14 amino acids. V lost 4 bases, J lost 5 bases, and 14 bases lay in between. The CDR3: CASSFPGLEETQYF. DNA for the CDR3: TGTGCCAGCAGTTTTCCTGGGCTCGAGGAGACCCAGTACTTC.

In its sample, this clonotype was seen a few times. The chain is built from TRBV7-3 and TRBJ2-3; perhaps TRBD2 as D (6 bases). The CDR3 is 13 residues long. Trimming shortened V by 5 bases and J by 4 bases, and 10 bases separated the two germline ends. The germline V gene encodes CDR1 SGHTA and CDR2 FQGTGA. The CDR3 DNA reads as TGTGCCAGCAGCCTTAGGGAGGCAGATACGCAGTATTTT. Its protein is CASSLREADTQYF.

The CDR3 DNA reads TGTGCCAGCAGCCAACAGAACAGGGGCGTCAACTATGGCTACACCTTC. This codes for CASSQQNRGVNYGYTF. The chain joins TRBV3-1 to TRBJ1-2; TRBD1 aligns across 7 bases. V shed 2 bases and J 2 bases; nucleotides not matched to a gene: 8. CDR1 is LGHDT and CDR2 is YNNKEL in the germline V gene (reference sequence). The CDR3 totals 16 residues.